The clone carrying this T cell receptor beta chain has a handful of counts. Antigen specificity is unknown. TCRdb ran MiXCR on the reads and lists one entry per CDR3 protein. Seen here are roughly 340,000 distinct CDR3 sequences, just under 30% observed once, and the top ten hold around 20%. This entry is derived from a study of T cell repertoires in cytomegalovirus infection. The CDR3 sequence is 16 residues long. The trim removed 2 bases at V and 0 bases at J, leaving 3 bases unmatched. Germline CDR1 is ENHRY and CDR2 is SYGVKD. The sample here was cultured PBMCs, taken from culture after CMV antigen stimulation. The receptor was derived from a human donor in good health (CMV status not recorded). Some clones in this sample may be carry-over from other donors' samples. The chain combines TRBV10-3 with TRBJ1-2, with 10 bases that match TRBD1. In DNA, the CDR3 is TGTGCCATCAGTGAGAGGGACAGGGGACCTAACTATGGCTACACCTTC. It encodes CAISERDRGPNYGYTF.